The present T cell receptor (beta chain) was sequenced within a study of T cell clonotyping in hematopoietic cell transplantation. General study findings and limits: At the given depth, recipient repertoires were over 95% de novo clonotypes. Cells were unsorted, so CD4 and CD8 contributions were not separated.

This clone appeared once. Its antigen is undetermined. Time point of the sample: recipient sample about 28 days before transplant, after cytoreduction. Recipient blood drawn about 28 days pretransplant and days 30, 100, 180 after. TCRdb's copy holds only in-frame clones and misses some; the assay was immunoSEQ multiplex PCR. This repertoire shows tens of thousands of clones, approximately 84% found once; its top ten account for about 6.1%. There are 16 residues in the CDR3. CDR1 is MGHRA and CDR2 is YSYEKL in the germline V gene. V lost 4 bases and J lost 5, with 21 bases in between. This sequence joins TRBV4-1 and TRBJ2-7, with D possibly being TRBD1 (6 bases). This clonotype was sampled from a man aged 60 to 69 with biphenotypic leukemia. Some clones in this sample may be carry-over from other donors' samples. The sample was peripheral blood mononuclear cells, taken before stem cell transplant. CDR3 sequence reads: CASSLSIDRFPNEQYF. The CDR3 bases are TGCGCCAGCAGCCTTTCAATTGACAGGTTTCCCAACGAGCAGTACTTC.